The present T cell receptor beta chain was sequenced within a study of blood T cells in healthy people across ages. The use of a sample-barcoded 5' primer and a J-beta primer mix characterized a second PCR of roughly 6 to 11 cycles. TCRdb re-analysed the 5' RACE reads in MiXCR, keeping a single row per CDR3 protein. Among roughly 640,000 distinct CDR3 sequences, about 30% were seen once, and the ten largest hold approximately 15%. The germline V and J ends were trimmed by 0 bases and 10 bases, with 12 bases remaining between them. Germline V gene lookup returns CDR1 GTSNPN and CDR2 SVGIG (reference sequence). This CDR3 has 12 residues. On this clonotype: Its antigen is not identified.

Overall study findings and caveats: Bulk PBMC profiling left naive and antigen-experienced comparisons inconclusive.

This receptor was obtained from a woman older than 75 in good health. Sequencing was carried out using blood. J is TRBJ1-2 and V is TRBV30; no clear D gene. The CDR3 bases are TGTGCCTGGAGTGTACGATCAAAAGACTACACCTTC. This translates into CAWSVRSKDYTF.